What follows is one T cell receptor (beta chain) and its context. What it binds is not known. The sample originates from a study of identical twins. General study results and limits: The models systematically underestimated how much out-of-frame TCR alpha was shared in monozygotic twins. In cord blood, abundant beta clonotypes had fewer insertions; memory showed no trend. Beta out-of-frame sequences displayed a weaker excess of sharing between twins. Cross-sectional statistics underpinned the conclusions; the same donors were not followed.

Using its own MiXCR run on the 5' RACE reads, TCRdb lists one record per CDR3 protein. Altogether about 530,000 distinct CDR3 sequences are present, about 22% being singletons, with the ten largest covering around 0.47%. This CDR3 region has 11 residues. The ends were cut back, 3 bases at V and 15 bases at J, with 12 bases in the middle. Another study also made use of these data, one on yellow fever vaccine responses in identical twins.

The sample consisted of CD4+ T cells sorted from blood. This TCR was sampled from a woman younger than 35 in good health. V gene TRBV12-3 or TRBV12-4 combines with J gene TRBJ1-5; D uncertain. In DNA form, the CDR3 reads TGTGCCAGCAGTTTCGGGTCTCGGGTGCATTTT. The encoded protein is CASSFGSRVHF.